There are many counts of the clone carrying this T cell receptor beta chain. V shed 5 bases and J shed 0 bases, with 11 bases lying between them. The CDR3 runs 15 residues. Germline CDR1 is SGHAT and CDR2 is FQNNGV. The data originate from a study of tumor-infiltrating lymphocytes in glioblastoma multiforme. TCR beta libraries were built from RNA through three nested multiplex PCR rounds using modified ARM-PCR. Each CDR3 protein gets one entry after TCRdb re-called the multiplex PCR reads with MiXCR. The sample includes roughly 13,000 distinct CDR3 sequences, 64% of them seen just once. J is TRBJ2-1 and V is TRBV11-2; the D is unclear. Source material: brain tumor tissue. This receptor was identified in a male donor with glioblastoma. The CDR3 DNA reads TGTGCCAGCAGCCCCCGGTGGGGCTCCTACAATGAGCAGTTCTTC. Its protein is CASSPRWGSYNEQFF.